The 32 T cell receptor beta chains given below trace back to one sample, sequenced in a study of blood T cell repertoires in COVID-19. The method was immunoSEQ multiplex PCR; TCRdb's version includes in-frame clones alone and lacks a portion of them. The table records 350,000 to 450,000 clones, under 90% of them present only once. Sample: PBMCs or T cells enriched from blood (not recorded which). These receptors all come from a young woman who had recovered from COVID-19.

V usage is TRBV28 and J usage is TRBJ1-1; D remains unclear. Trimming cost V 3 bases and J 1 base, with 6 bases left between them. The CDR3 consists of 13 residues. CDR1 MDHEN and CDR2 SYDVKM come from the germline V gene. This CDR3 reads CASSFRKNTEAFF. The DNA of the CDR3 is TGTGCCAGCAGTTTTAGAAAGAACACTGAAGCTTTCTTT.

V is TRBV9 and J is TRBJ1-6, with D unresolved. CDR1 and CDR2 from the germline V gene are SGDLS and YYNGEE. This CDR3 has 13 residues. The V and J ends lost 4 bases and 9 bases respectively, with 11 bases between them. The CDR3 bases are TGTGCCAGCAGCATGCGACTAGGTTCACCCCTCCACTTT. Its protein product is CASSMRLGSPLHF.

This chain joins TRBV5-1 and TRBJ1-1; 8 bases match TRBD1. The CDR3 spans 14 residues. Per the germline V gene, CDR1 is SGHRS and CDR2 is YFSETQ. J was trimmed by 9 bases and V by 3 bases; bases with no gene match: 10. The CDR3 sequence is CASSWGTGLMKAFF. The CDR3 nucleotides read TGCGCCAGCAGCTGGGGGACAGGTTTAATGAAAGCTTTCTTT.

The rearrangement joins TRBV7-2 to TRBJ2-1; 8 bases line up with TRBD2. The germline V gene encodes CDR1 SGHTA and CDR2 FQGNSA. Trimming removed 5 bases from V and 1 base from J; junction bases left unmatched: 7. The CDR3 covers 16 residues. For the CDR3, the DNA is TGTGCCAGCAGCACTCTCGGGGGGGCATCCTACAATGAGCAGTTCTTC. Protein sequence: CASSTLGGASYNEQFF.

This clone was picked up a small number of times. The V and J genes are TRBV18 and TRBJ2-1; D remains unclear. CDR3 length equals 13 residues. Germline values: CDR1 KGHSH, CDR2 LQKENI. The V end lost 1 base, the J end lost 10 bases, and 11 bases lay between the germline ends. This CDR3 is CASSPLLGEEQFF. In nucleotides, the CDR3 is TGTGCCAGCTCACCACTTCTGGGCGAGGAGCAGTTCTTC.

The chain combines TRBV28 with TRBJ2-1; D may be TRBD1 (6 bases). V lost 10 bases to trimming and J lost 0 bases, with 13 bases between them. Germline CDR1 MDHEN, CDR2 SYDVKM. The CDR3 loop spans 14 amino acids. CDR3 sequence (DNA): TGTGCCATCGGTAGGGGGATCTCCTACAATGAGCAGTTCTTC. As protein: CAIGRGISYNEQFF.

The chain joins TRBV28 to TRBJ1-1; D is unresolved. Per the germline V gene, CDR1 is MDHEN and CDR2 is SYDVKM. V was cut by 7 bases and J by 0 bases, with 15 bases left in between. The CDR3 has 15 amino acids. The CDR3 sequence: CASIELGSMNTEAFF. The CDR3 bases are TGTGCCAGCATTGAGTTGGGGAGCATGAACACTGAAGCTTTCTTT.

The chain has TRBV5-1 and TRBJ2-5; TRBD2 matches at 9 bases. The germline gives CDR1 SGHRS, CDR2 YFSETQ. V was pared by 4 bases and J by 1 base, with 17 bases of the junction left unmatched. CDR3 length: 19 residues. CDR3 sequence: CASSTGLAGGRGAQETQYF. The CDR3 region has the DNA TGCGCCAGCAGCACCGGACTCGCGGGGGGGCGGGGGGCCCAAGAGACCCAGTACTTC.

The rearrangement links TRBV28 to TRBJ2-7, with unresolved D. V was pared by 7 bases and J by 3 bases, with 13 bases between. The CDR3 has 13 residues. Germline loops: CDR1 MDHEN, CDR2 SYDVKM. CDR3 in amino acids: CASNLVSNYEQYF. The DNA for the CDR3 is TGTGCCAGCAACTTGGTAAGCAACTACGAGCAGTACTTC.

The chain uses TRBV6-5 and TRBJ1-6; D not resolved. Trimming pared 5 bases from V and 7 bases from J, leaving 3 bases between. The CDR3 is made up of 11 amino acids. Germline V gives CDR1 MNHEY, CDR2 SVGAGI. CDR3 DNA: TGTGCCAGCAGTCTCAATTCACCCCTCCACTTT. Protein product: CASSLNSPLHF.

V gene TRBV29-1 combines with J gene TRBJ1-4, with D possibly matching TRBD1 (5 bases). Germline lookup yields CDR1 SQVTM and CDR2 ANQGSEA. This CDR3 has 12 amino acids. The germline V and J ends were trimmed by 5 bases and 7 bases, with 11 bases remaining between them. CDR3 region: CSVRQGGEKLFF. Here the CDR3 DNA reads TGCAGCGTTAGGCAGGGAGGTGAAAAACTGTTTTTT.

The chain recombines TRBV5-1 with TRBJ1-1, with 12 bases identical to TRBD1. V lost 4 bases, J lost 4 bases, and 5 bases stayed unmatched. This CDR3 contains 15 residues. The germline gives CDR1 SGHRS, CDR2 YFSETQ. The CDR3 sequence is CASSRDRGLSTEAFF. The CDR3 DNA is TGCGCCAGCAGCAGGGACAGGGGGCTTAGCACTGAAGCTTTCTTT.

With respect to this clone: Different DNA sequences within this sample yield the same CDR3. The chain links TRBV5-1 to TRBJ1-1; weak D call: TRBD1 (6 bases). Germline CDR1 reads SGHRS; CDR2 reads YFSETQ. This CDR3 has 13 residues. V was trimmed by 8 bases and J by 0 bases, leaving 11 bases between them. CDR3 bases: TGCGCCAGTAGGACAGACATGAACACTGAAGCTTTCTTT. Amino acid sequence: CASRTDMNTEAFF.

CDR3 in amino acids: CAISGLPVQPQHF. CDR3 in DNA: TGTGCCATCAGTGGTCTCCCGGTTCAGCCCCAGCATTTT. The V call is TRBV10-3, the J call TRBJ1-5, with D unclear. The V end was cut by 4 bases, the J end by 6 bases, with 10 bases between. Germline assignment: CDR1 ENHRY and CDR2 SYGVKD. There are 13 residues in the CDR3.

This chain uses TRBV9 with TRBJ2-2, with TRBD1 identical over 10 bases. This CDR3 has 16 residues. CDR1 is SGDLS and CDR2 is YYNGEE in the germline V gene. V shed 2 bases, J shed 0 bases, and the junction held 1 base outside the gene matches. For the CDR3, the DNA is TGTGCCAGCAGCGTCGGGACAGGGGCGAACACCGGGGAGCTGTTTTTT. It is translated as CASSVGTGANTGELFF.

J is TRBJ2-4 and V is TRBV10-2; possibly TRBD2 for D (6 bases). This CDR3 is built from 15 residues. The germline gives CDR1 WSHSY, CDR2 SAAADI. V was trimmed by 4 bases and J by 0 bases, leaving 10 bases between them. CDR3 protein: CASSVWREAKNIQYF. The CDR3, as DNA: TGCGCCAGCAGTGTTTGGAGGGAAGCCAAAAACATTCAGTACTTC.

The genes are TRBV4-1 and TRBJ2-1; 9 nucleotides agree with TRBD2. Germline V gives CDR1 MGHRA, CDR2 YSYEKL. Germline trimming cut 1 base from V and 0 bases from J; bases unmatched to any gene: 16. The CDR3 extends over 21 amino acids. For the CDR3, the DNA is TGCGCCAGCAGCCAAGTTCAAAGTCACACGGGGACTAGCATCTCCTACAATGAGCAGTTCTTC. It encodes CASSQVQSHTGTSISYNEQFF.

This chain joins TRBV5-8 and TRBJ2-3, with D maybe TRBD1 (6 bases). Trimming took off 0 bases at V and 2 bases at J, with 10 bases between the two ends. Germline CDR1 reads SGHTS; CDR2 reads YDEGEE. The CDR3 totals 15 residues. As DNA, the CDR3 is TGTGCCAGCAGCTTGGGCAGGGGTTACACAGATACGCAGTATTTT. The encoded protein is CASSLGRGYTDTQYF.

The chain joins TRBV2 to TRBJ2-7, with D perhaps TRBD2 (6 bases). This CDR3 has 12 amino acids. The germline CDR1 and CDR2 sequences are SNHLY and FYNNEI. The V end lost 4 bases, the J end lost 4 bases, and 8 bases lay between the germline ends. The DNA of the CDR3 is TGTGCCAGCAGTGGGGCGGGATACGAGCAGTACTTC. It specifies CASSGAGYEQYF. Together with reference TRBV2 and TRBJ2-7, the CDR3 gives the full variable domain: EPEVTQTPSHQVTQMGQEVILRCVPISNHLYFYWYRQILGQKVEFLVSFYNNEISEKSEIFDDQFSVERPDGSNFTLKIRSTKLEDSAMYFCASSGAGYEQYFGPGTRLTVT.

V gene TRBV5-1 combines with J gene TRBJ2-3; 9 bases line up with TRBD2. This CDR3 contains 16 residues. Germline trimming cut 4 bases from V and 6 bases from J; bases unmatched to any gene: 12. From germline, CDR1 is SGHRS and CDR2 YFSETQ. CDR3 amino acids: CASSVGTSFGVDTQYF. CDR3 coding DNA: TGCGCCAGCAGCGTCGGGACTAGCTTCGGTGTGGATACGCAGTATTTT.

The rearrangement links TRBV19 to TRBJ2-3; D unclear. The CDR3 is 13 amino acids. The ends were cut back, 1 base at V and 5 bases at J, with 7 bases in the middle. CDR1 is LNHDA, CDR2 SQIVND, per germline (reference sequence). The CDR3 nucleotides are TGTGCCAGTAGTATAGTGGCCAGAGATACGCAGTATTTT. This translates into CASSIVARDTQYF.

The rearrangement joins TRBV7-9 to TRBJ1-4; D might be TRBD1 (5 bases). V shed 2 bases and J shed 4 bases, with 11 bases lying between them. There are 15 residues in the CDR3. Germline CDR1 is SEHNR and CDR2 is FQNEAQ (reference sequence). CDR3 sequence: CASSLFQGRNEKLFF. CDR3 DNA sequence: TGTGCCAGCAGCTTATTCCAGGGCCGTAATGAAAAACTGTTTTTT.

The chain has TRBV5-1 and TRBJ2-7, with a tentative D call TRBD2 (6 bases). The length of the CDR3 is 15 residues. The V gene lost 0 bases and the J gene lost 4 bases, with 14 bases spanning the gap. In germline, CDR1 is SGHRS, CDR2 YFSETQ. The CDR3 nucleotides are TGCGCCAGCAGCTTGGTCCAGGAGGGTAAATACGAGCAGTACTTC. The encoded protein is CASSLVQEGKYEQYF.

This chain connects TRBV15 to TRBJ2-1; D call uncertain. The germline V gene has CDR1 LNHNV and CDR2 YYDKDF (reference sequence). V lost 8 bases to trimming and J lost 5 bases, with 13 bases between them. The CDR3 has 13 amino acids. CDR3 protein: CATFTPRDNEQFF. In nucleotides, the CDR3 is TGTGCCACCTTCACCCCCCGGGACAATGAGCAGTTCTTC.

This chain links TRBV4-1 with TRBJ1-5; D not resolved. CDR1 and CDR2 (germline): MGHRA, YSYEKL. V was cut by 8 bases and J by 4 bases, with 21 bases left in between. The CDR3 loop spans 16 amino acids. The CDR3 DNA follows: TGCGCCAGCCCTGCGGAGCGGGTGCCTTCTAATCAGCCCCAGCATTTT. This sequence encodes CASPAERVPSNQPQHF.

V is TRBV18 and J is TRBJ1-3; 7 bases line up with TRBD1. The V and J ends lost 4 bases and 2 bases, in that order; junction bases with no gene match: 5. The CDR3 is 15 residues long. Germline-derived CDR1 and CDR2 are KGHSH and LQKENI. The CDR3 sequence is CASSRDRDPGNTIYF. CDR3 sequence (DNA): TGTGCCAGCTCACGAGACAGGGACCCTGGAAACACCATATATTTT.

The chain employs TRBV30 and TRBJ2-1; a possible D gene is TRBD1 (5 bases). The germline V gene encodes CDR1 GTSNPN and CDR2 SVGIG (reference sequence). The CDR3 totals 13 residues. Trimming removed 3 bases at V and 7 bases at J, with 13 bases between. The CDR3 protein is CAWSIDKGNEQFF. The CDR3 DNA reads as TGTGCCTGGAGCATCGATAAGGGGAATGAGCAGTTCTTC.

The chain combines TRBV6-4 with TRBJ2-6; 12 bases align to TRBD2. The CDR3 runs 18 residues. The trim removed 4 bases at V and 3 bases at J, leaving 7 bases unmatched. Per germline, CDR1 MRHNA and CDR2 SNTAGT. The CDR3 here is CASSALAGGGSGANVLTF. CDR3 DNA sequence: TGTGCCAGCAGTGCACTAGCGGGAGGAGGAAGTGGGGCCAACGTCCTGACTTTC.

This chain uses TRBV24-1 with TRBJ1-2, with D uncertain. CDR3 length: 13 amino acids. V lost 4 bases to trimming and J lost 3 bases, with 8 bases between them. Germline-derived CDR1 and CDR2 are KGHDR and SFDVKD. CDR3 coding DNA: TGTGCCACCAGTGACGGGGTCCACTATGGCTACACCTTC. Amino acid sequence: CATSDGVHYGYTF.

This chain connects TRBV9 to TRBJ1-2, with TRBD1 identical over 8 bases. This CDR3 spans 15 amino acids. The trim removed 4 bases at V and 8 bases at J, leaving 13 bases unmatched. Germline CDR1 SGDLS, CDR2 YYNGEE. CDR3 in DNA: TGTGCCAGCAGCCTCGGACAGGGAGGGCGACAGGGCTACACCTTC. Its translation: CASSLGQGGRQGYTF. Looking up the rest from reference TRBV9 and TRBJ1-2 gives the full variable domain: DSGVTQTPKHLITATGQRVTLRCSPRSGDLSVYWYQQSLDQGLQFLIQYYNGEERAKGNILERFSAQQFPDLHSELNLSSLELGDSALYFCASSLGQGGRQGYTFGSGTRLTVV.

This rearrangement joins TRBV27 to TRBJ2-1; TRBD2 is a possible D gene (5 bases). This CDR3 region has 15 residues. V was clipped by 0 bases and J by 7 bases, with 13 bases between them. Germline CDR1 is MNHEY and CDR2 is SMNVEV (reference sequence). The CDR3, as DNA: TGTGCCAGCAGTTTATCGGACTCGGTCCTAAATGAGCAGTTCTTC. Translating gives CASSLSDSVLNEQFF.

The chain recombines TRBV9 with TRBJ2-5, with a weak D call TRBD1 (6 bases). Germline CDR1 SGDLS, CDR2 YYNGEE. Trimming removed 4 bases at V and 5 bases at J, with 12 bases between. CDR3 length equals 13 residues. The CDR3 coding sequence is TGTGCCAGCAGCCCACAGGGATGGGAGACCCAGTACTTC. It codes for CASSPQGWETQYF. The complete variable domain, with remaining parts taken from reference TRBV9 and TRBJ2-5, reads DSGVTQTPKHLITATGQRVTLRCSPRSGDLSVYWYQQSLDQGLQFLIQYYNGEERAKGNILERFSAQQFPDLHSELNLSSLELGDSALYFCASSPQGWETQYFGPGTRLLVL.